Below are 17 T cell receptor beta chains sequenced from a single sample in a study of lymphopenia after photon versus proton radiotherapy. Some clones are missing from TCRdb's copy, which holds only in-frame ones; the method was immunoSEQ multiplex PCR. The sample records 150,000 to 200,000 clones, more than 85% being singletons. The sequencing used peripheral blood, collected from a patient treated with photon-based radiotherapy. Every receptor here comes from a man aged 45 to 65 with gastric cancer.

V is TRBV28 and J is TRBJ1-5, with D possibly being TRBD1 (5 bases). The germline V gene has CDR1 MDHEN and CDR2 SYDVKM. The ends were cut back, 5 bases at V and 1 base at J, with 12 bases in the middle. The CDR3 runs 15 residues. The CDR3 nucleotides are TGTGCCAGCAGTACTATGGACACGAGCAATCAGCCCCAGCATTTT. Translation gives CASSTMDTSNQPQHF.

The genes are TRBV27 and TRBJ1-4; no firm D call. V lost 5 bases to trimming and J lost 4 bases, with 11 bases between them. This CDR3 has 14 residues. Germline values: CDR1 MNHEY, CDR2 SMNVEV (reference sequence). CDR3 protein: CASSLRVLNEKLFF. DNA for the CDR3: TGTGCCAGCAGTCTACGGGTTCTTAATGAAAAACTGTTTTTT.

The V gene is TRBV1, the J gene TRBJ2-7; the table's D call, TRBD1, was not checked against the DNA. TRBV1 is noted as a pseudogene. The CDR3 has 17 amino acids. The CDR3 loop reads CTSSHHIGTGGSYEQYF. CDR3 DNA: TGCACCAGCAGCCACCATATCGGGACAGGGGGATCCTACGAGCAGTACTTC.

The genes are TRBV19 and TRBJ1-2; D is perhaps TRBD1 (5 bases). The CDR3 loop spans 14 amino acids. V lost 10 bases, J lost 4 bases, and 19 bases lay in between. CDR1 is LNHDA and CDR2 is SQIVND in the germline V gene (reference sequence). For the CDR3, the DNA is TGTGCCACCCAGAAAGGGGCTCTGGGCTATGGCTACACCTTC. Translation gives CATQKGALGYGYTF.

On this clone itself: The junction does not match germline at one end; this may be a read error. The genes are TRBV7-2 and TRBJ2-2; 10 bases are a match to TRBD2. Germline CDR1 reads SGHTA; CDR2 reads FQGNSA. The CDR3 runs to 17 residues. CDR3 bases: TGTGCCAGCAGTTTAGCTAAAACTAGCGGGGCCACCGGGGAGCTGTTTTTT. This translates into CASSLAKTSGATGELFF.

The chain has TRBV14 and TRBJ2-1; maybe TRBD2 (6 bases). Trimming pared 0 bases from V and 9 bases from J, leaving 12 bases between. The CDR3 covers 14 residues. CDR1 is SGHDN, CDR2 FVKESK, per germline. This CDR3 reads CASSQDRGLTEQFF. The CDR3 DNA is TGTGCCAGCAGCCAAGACCGGGGACTGACTGAGCAGTTCTTC. Full variable domain (missing parts from reference TRBV14 and TRBJ2-1): EAGVTQFPSHSVIEKGQTVTLRCDPISGHDNLYWYRRVMGKEIKFLLHFVKESKQDESGMPNNRFLAERTGGTYSTLKVQPAELEDSGVYFCASSQDRGLTEQFFGPGTRLTVL.

The V gene is TRBV9, the J gene TRBJ1-2; D may be TRBD1 (5 bases). CDR1 and CDR2 (germline): SGDLS, YYNGEE. The CDR3 loop spans 13 amino acids. Trimming took 0 bases from V and 5 from J, leaving 8 bases between them. The CDR3 region is CASSVAGAYGYTF. The CDR3 nucleotides are TGTGCCAGCAGCGTAGCCGGGGCATATGGCTACACCTTC.

The gene calls are TRBV30 and TRBJ2-6; weak D call: TRBD2 (5 bases). Trimming took off 4 bases at V and 2 bases at J, with 6 bases between the two ends. Germline CDR1 reads GTSNPN; CDR2 reads SVGIG (reference sequence). The CDR3 extends over 13 amino acids. CDR3 DNA: TGTGCCTGGACGCGGGCTGGGGCCAACGTCCTGACTTTC. Its protein product is CAWTRAGANVLTF.

The chain carries TRBV18 and TRBJ1-4; D may be TRBD1 (6 bases). The V gene lost 2 bases and the J gene lost 7 bases, with 14 bases spanning the gap. Per the germline V gene, CDR1 is KGHSH and CDR2 is LQKENI. The CDR3 has 15 residues. CDR3: CASSPDGLGAEKLFF. In nucleotides, the CDR3 is TGTGCCAGCTCACCAGATGGATTGGGGGCTGAAAAACTGTTTTTT. The full variable domain, rest sourced from reference TRBV18 and TRBJ1-4, is NAGVMQNPRHLVRRRGQEARLRCSPMKGHSHVYWYRQLPEEGLKFMVYLQKENIIDESGMPKERFSAEFPKEGPSILRIQQVVRGDSAAYFCASSPDGLGAEKLFFGSGTQLSVL.

Only a few counts were recorded for this clone. This sequence joins TRBV10-1 and TRBJ1-5; TRBD1 matches 11 bases. Losses at the gene ends were 9 bases for V and 7 bases for J; bases not matched to a gene: 11. The germline V gene has CDR1 WNHNN and CDR2 SYGVQD (reference sequence). CDR3 length: 15 residues. CDR3 sequence (DNA): TGCGCCAGGTATACCGGACAGGGGGCGGTCCAGCCCCAGCATTTT. It yields the protein CARYTGQGAVQPQHF.

J is TRBJ1-1 and V is TRBV6-5; a weak D match, TRBD1 (5 bases). Germline CDR1 is MNHEY and CDR2 is SVGAGI. Trimming shortened V by 5 bases and J by 7 bases, and 14 bases separated the two germline ends. The CDR3 covers 13 residues. The CDR3 protein is CASSTGPTVEAFF. The CDR3 DNA sequence: TGTGCCAGCAGTACGGGACCGACTGTTGAAGCTTTCTTT.

The chain has TRBV10-3 and TRBJ2-5, with 9 bases fitting TRBD2. Per the germline V gene, CDR1 is ENHRY and CDR2 is SYGVKD. After removal of 1 base from V and 4 bases from J, the junction contained 10 bases not matched to a gene. The CDR3 consists of 17 residues. CDR3 nucleotide sequence: TGTGCCATCAGTGAGTTCGGGACTAGCAGTGTCGGAGAGACCCAGTACTTC. It specifies CAISEFGTSSVGETQYF.

A single count supports this clone. The CDR3 loop reads CASSFHRDSSTDTQYF. The CDR3 DNA reads as TGTGCCAGCAGCTTCCATCGGGACAGTTCCACAGATACGCAGTATTTT. The chain recombines TRBV7-2 with TRBJ2-3; 7 bases are a match to TRBD1. The V segment lost 3 bases and the J segment 2 bases; nucleotides outside the gene matches: 8. Germline-derived CDR1 and CDR2 are SGHTA and FQGNSA. The length of the CDR3 is 16 residues.

J is TRBJ2-2 and V is TRBV2, with D unclear. The CDR3 extends over 13 amino acids. CDR1 is SNHLY, CDR2 FYNNEI, per germline. V dropped 6 bases and J dropped 2 bases, with 7 bases sitting between them. The CDR3 region is CASRPTNTGELFF. Here the CDR3 DNA reads TGTGCCAGCAGGCCAACAAACACCGGGGAGCTGTTTTTT.

This clone was picked up one time. CDR3 in amino acids: CASSRQGRTGELFF. The CDR3, as DNA: TGTGCCAGCAGTAGACAGGGCAGGACCGGGGAGCTGTTTTTT. The J gene is TRBJ2-2, the V gene TRBV2; TRBD1 aligns across 7 bases. Germline V gives CDR1 SNHLY, CDR2 FYNNEI. The CDR3 length is 14 residues. V lost 5 bases and J lost 5; bases outside the gene matches: 5.

J is TRBJ1-1 and V is TRBV7-8, with D possibly matching TRBD1 (5 bases). The CDR3 sequence is 14 residues long. In germline, CDR1 is SGHVS, CDR2 FQNEAQ. V dropped 0 bases and J dropped 4 bases, with 9 bases sitting between them. This CDR3 is CASSLATGRTEAFF. The CDR3 coding sequence is TGTGCCAGCAGCTTAGCGACGGGACGCACTGAAGCTTTCTTT.

In its sample, this clone was seen once. The chain is built from TRBV12-5 and TRBJ2-5, with a possible D match to TRBD2 (5 bases). From germline, CDR1 is LGHNT and CDR2 FRNRAP. The CDR3 is made up of 13 amino acids. Deletions cut 1 base from V and 3 bases from J, with 6 bases between. The CDR3 sequence: CASGLGSEETQYF. For the CDR3, the DNA is TGTGCTAGTGGTTTGGGTAGCGAAGAGACCCAGTACTTC.